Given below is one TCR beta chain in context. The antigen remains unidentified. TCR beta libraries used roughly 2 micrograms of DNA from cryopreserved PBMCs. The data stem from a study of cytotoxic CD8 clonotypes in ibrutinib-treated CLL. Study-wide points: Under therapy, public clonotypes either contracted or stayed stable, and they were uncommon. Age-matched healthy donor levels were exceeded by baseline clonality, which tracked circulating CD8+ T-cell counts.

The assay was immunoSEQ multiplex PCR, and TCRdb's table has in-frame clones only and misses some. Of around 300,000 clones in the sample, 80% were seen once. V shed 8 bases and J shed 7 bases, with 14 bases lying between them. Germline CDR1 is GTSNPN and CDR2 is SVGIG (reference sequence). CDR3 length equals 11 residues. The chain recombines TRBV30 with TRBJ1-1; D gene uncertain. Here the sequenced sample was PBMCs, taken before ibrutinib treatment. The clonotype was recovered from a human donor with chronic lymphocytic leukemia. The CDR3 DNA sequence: TGTGCCGGGCTTAAGGTGGTTGAAGCTTTCTTT. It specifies CAGLKVVEAFF.